The 13 T cell receptor beta chains given below trace back to one sample, sequenced in a study of beta chain features in type 1 diabetes. As every portion of the isolated RNA was reverse transcribed, the sequencing read expressed TCRB transcripts. Data came from immunoSEQ multiplex PCR; TCRdb stores just in-frame clones and leaves some out. The top ten hold 0.023% of the sample, which has about 930,000 clones, roughly a sixth seen once. The sample comprised naive CD4+ T cells from blood. These receptors were collected from a woman aged 18-35 years in good health.

This clone has more than one count but fewer than ten. This chain connects TRBV4-3 to TRBJ1-1; the D gene is possibly TRBD1 (5 bases). Germline V gene sequence: CDR1 LGHNA, CDR2 YSLEER. This CDR3 is 16 amino acids long. The ends were cut back, 3 bases at V and 1 base at J, with 15 bases in the middle. The CDR3 here is CASSQNEGLPNTEAFF. The CDR3 nucleotides read TGCGCCAGCAGCCAGAATGAGGGGCTACCGAACACTGAAGCTTTCTTT.

This clone has just a few counts. The chain is built from TRBV5-1 and TRBJ2-3; D is perhaps TRBD2 (6 bases). The V end was cut by 0 bases, the J end by 3 bases, with 14 bases between. Germline loops: CDR1 SGHRS, CDR2 YFSETQ. The CDR3 extends over 16 amino acids. Here the CDR3 reads CASSLEGRGNTDTQYF. The CDR3 nucleotides read TGCGCCAGCAGCTTGGAGGGTCGGGGGAATACAGATACGCAGTATTTT.

The J gene is TRBJ2-3, the V gene TRBV28; tentative D call: TRBD1 (6 bases). The CDR3 extends over 15 amino acids. The germline CDR1 and CDR2 sequences are MDHEN and SYDVKM. Trimming shortened V by 5 bases and J by 2 bases, and 14 bases separated the two germline ends. CDR3: CASSPGTLVTDTQYF. The CDR3 DNA reads as TGTGCCAGCAGTCCCGGGACACTAGTCACAGATACGCAGTATTTT.

A word on this clone: The same CDR3 can be traced to other DNA sequences in this sample. The gene calls are TRBV18 and TRBJ2-5; D is unresolved. Trimming shortened V by 0 bases and J by 2 bases, and 4 bases separated the two germline ends. The CDR3 covers 13 residues. CDR1 KGHSH and CDR2 LQKENI come from the germline V gene. The CDR3: CASSPPGQETQYF. In nucleotides, the CDR3 is TGTGCCAGCTCACCACCGGGACAAGAGACCCAGTACTTC.

This clone occurred a few times. This chain connects TRBV7-9 to TRBJ2-1; 7 nucleotides match TRBD2. The germline V gene encodes CDR1 SEHNR and CDR2 FQNEAQ (reference sequence). With V trimmed by 5 bases and J by 3 bases, 7 bases remained unmatched. This CDR3 region has 15 residues. The CDR3 here is CASSHRLAGYNEQFF. CDR3 DNA sequence: TGTGCCAGCAGCCACAGACTAGCCGGCTACAATGAGCAGTTCTTC.

In its sample, this clone was seen a few times. The V gene is TRBV25-1, the J gene TRBJ1-3, with D maybe TRBD1 (6 bases). V lost 6 bases and J lost 7, with 10 bases in between. CDR1 is MGHDK and CDR2 is SYGVNS in the germline V gene. The CDR3 consists of 12 residues. The CDR3 DNA follows: TGTGCCAGCAGCACAGGGAGTAACACCATATATTTT. Its protein is CASSTGSNTIYF.

The chain combines TRBV5-1 with TRBJ2-5, with D possibly being TRBD1 or TRBD2 (5 bases each). CDR1 is SGHRS, CDR2 YFSETQ, per germline. The CDR3 is 14 amino acids. Trimming left V 0 bases short and J 5 bases short, with 11 bases between. The CDR3 DNA reads TGCGCCAGCAGCTTGGTTAGGGGACGCGAGACCCAGTACTTC. It translates to CASSLVRGRETQYF.

The rearrangement uses TRBV5-4 and TRBJ2-1; 8 bases fit TRBD2. This CDR3 spans 11 amino acids. The junction had 4 bases not matched to a gene; V was cut back by 4 bases and J by 13 bases. Germline values: CDR1 SGHNT, CDR2 YYREEE (reference sequence). The CDR3 protein is CASSVGLAQFF. CDR3 sequence (DNA): TGTGCCAGCAGCGTCGGACTAGCTCAGTTCTTC.

The chain combines TRBV4-3 with TRBJ2-3, with D perhaps matching TRBD1 or TRBD2 (6 bases each). Looked up from germline, CDR1 is LGHNA and CDR2 is YSLEER. With 2 bases removed from V and 4 bases from J, the gap between germline ends came to 13 bases. This CDR3 contains 15 residues. The CDR3 protein is CASSQYRVAADTQYF. The CDR3 DNA reads as TGCGCCAGCAGCCAATACAGGGTAGCGGCAGATACGCAGTATTTT.

In DNA form, the CDR3 reads TGTGCCAGCAGTAAGGGACCTACGCCGGGAAACACCATATATTTT. It is translated as CASSKGPTPGNTIYF. This sequence joins TRBV6-1 and TRBJ1-3, with a possible D match to TRBD1 (5 bases). The CDR3 runs to 15 residues. Germline assignment: CDR1 MNHNS and CDR2 SASEGT. The V gene lost 5 bases and the J gene lost 4 bases, with 15 bases spanning the gap.

V and J are TRBV5-1 and TRBJ2-1; TRBD1 aligns across 8 bases. The V gene end was trimmed by 1 base and the J gene end by 4 bases; junction bases not matched to a gene: 4. Germline V CDR1 and CDR2: SGHRS, YFSETQ. The CDR3 length is 15 residues. This CDR3 is CASSLSGGRYNEQFF. DNA for the CDR3: TGCGCCAGCAGCTTGTCAGGGGGCCGGTACAATGAGCAGTTCTTC.

V and J are TRBV7-8 and TRBJ2-7, with 13 bases lining up with TRBD2. This CDR3 has 17 residues. Germline-derived CDR1 and CDR2 are SGHVS and FQNEAQ. The trim removed 5 bases at V and 3 bases at J, leaving 10 bases unmatched. As DNA, the CDR3 is TGTGCCAGCAGCCGCAAGACTAGCGGGAGGTTCGGCTACGAGCAGTACTTC. This encodes CASSRKTSGRFGYEQYF.

This clone has just a few counts. The chain has TRBV10-3 and TRBJ2-2; a weak D match, TRBD1 (7 bases). The CDR3 is made up of 17 amino acids. Germline lookup yields CDR1 ENHRY and CDR2 SYGVKD. Trimming removed 10 bases at V and 8 bases at J, with 29 bases between. CDR3 in amino acids: CATTGVPGGGMKGELFF. The CDR3 coding sequence is TGTGCCACCACAGGGGTCCCAGGCGGAGGGATGAAGGGGGAGCTGTTTTTT.